The sample holds one count of the clone carrying this T cell receptor (beta chain). This entry comes from a study of blood T cell repertoires in COVID-19. Study-level information: Acute-phase and convalescent COVID-19 samples originated in the United States, Italy and Spain. From T cells, B-cell-depleted T cells, or PBMCs came the material, which was cDNA or gDNA.

Original processing notes: Amplification of reference gene primers provided the estimated nucleated cell counts. Method: immunoSEQ multiplex PCR; TCRdb's copy keeps in-frame clones and lacks some. V and J calls and clone size are those listed in that table; D and trimming were worked out from the DNA. The repertoire holds some 170,000 clones, with about 80% as singletons. V lost 0 bases to trimming and J lost 0 bases, with 6 bases between them. The CDR3 consists of 14 residues. The V gene's germline CDR1 is SGHRS and CDR2 YFSETQ. The material sequenced was peripheral blood. The V and J genes are TRBV5-1 and TRBJ1-1; no clear D gene. The TCR was taken from a man aged 55 to 69 with acute or convalescent COVID-19. The CDR3 here is CASSLELMNTEAFF. CDR3 sequence (DNA): TGCGCCAGCAGCTTGGAACTTATGAACACTGAAGCTTTCTTT.